This T cell receptor beta chain comes out of a study of shared clonotypes between healthy human individuals. Germline loops: CDR1 SEHNR, CDR2 FQNEAQ (reference sequence). Trimming took 4 bases from V and 0 from J, leaving 16 bases between them. CDR3 length equals 16 residues. Terminally differentiated effector memory CD45RA+ cells were left out of the naive CD8 fraction, which was CD45RO-negative and positively selected for CCR7. Researchers ran the assay at a deep level. The table came from immunoSEQ multiplex PCR; TCRdb's copy has only in-frame clones and leaves some out. Among about 2.2 million clones listed, under 95% were seen once.

The chain links TRBV7-9 to TRBJ2-7, with D maybe TRBD2 (5 bases). The TCR comes from a young man in good health. Some clones in this sample may be carry-over from other donors' samples. Sequencing was carried out using naive CD8+ T cells from PBMCs. In nucleotides, the CDR3 is TGTGCCAGCAGCTCGCTCGGGGTTTTCTCCTCCTACGAGCAGTACTTC. It specifies CASSSLGVFSSYEQYF.